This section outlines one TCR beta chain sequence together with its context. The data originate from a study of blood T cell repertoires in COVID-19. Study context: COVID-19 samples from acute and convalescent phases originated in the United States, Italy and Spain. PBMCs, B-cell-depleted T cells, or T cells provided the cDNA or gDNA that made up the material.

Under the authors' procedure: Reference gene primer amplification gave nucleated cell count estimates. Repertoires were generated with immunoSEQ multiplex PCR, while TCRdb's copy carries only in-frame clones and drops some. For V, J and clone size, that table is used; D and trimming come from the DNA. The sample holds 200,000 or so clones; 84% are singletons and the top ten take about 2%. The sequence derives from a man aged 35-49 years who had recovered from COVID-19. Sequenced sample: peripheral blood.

CDR3 sequence reads: CASSFDSDYGYTF. As DNA, the CDR3 is TGTGCCAGCAGCTTTGACAGTGATTATGGCTACACCTTC. V and J are TRBV7-2 and TRBJ1-2; D is possibly TRBD1 (5 bases). Trimming pared 3 bases from V and 5 bases from J, leaving 10 bases between. From germline, CDR1 is SGHTA and CDR2 FQGNSA. CDR3 length: 13 residues.